This T cell receptor (beta chain) is from a study of blood T cells in healthy people across ages. Each donor's blood draw was roughly 10 milliliters of peripheral blood. A second PCR of 7 to 11 cycles used a sample-barcoded 5' primer and a J-beta primer mix. A single record per CDR3 protein comes from TCRdb applying MiXCR to the 5' RACE reads. The repertoire includes 1.6 million or so distinct CDR3 sequences, about 32% of them detected once, and over 9% sits in the top ten. This clonotype occurred a few times. Specimen: blood. The source of this sequence is a woman in her 30s in good health.

The CDR3 region is CASSRVAGSTDTQYF. CDR3 nucleotide sequence: TGCGCCAGCAGCCGCGTCGCGGGGAGCACAGATACGCAGTATTTT. The chain employs TRBV4-1 and TRBJ2-3, with a tentative D call TRBD2 (6 bases). The ends were cut back, 4 bases at V and 0 bases at J, with 11 bases in the middle. This CDR3 has 15 residues. Germline assignment: CDR1 MGHRA and CDR2 YSYEKL.